By share, the clone carrying this T cell receptor beta chain ranks as medium-sized. Its specificity is unknown. The data are from a study of CD8+ T cells in alopecia areata. Trimming pared 3 bases from V and 5 bases from J, leaving 5 bases between. The CDR3 is made up of 13 amino acids. In germline, CDR1 is MNHNS, CDR2 SASEGT. Study-wide results and caveats: Besides other cells, scalp samples also yield sequences of resident alphabeta T cells from normal skin. For lesional scalp, especially alopecia totalis/universalis, clonality was higher than in normal scalp. Although TCR sharing was seen in mice, sharing across patients was less clear, possibly for HLA-related reasons.

PBMCs served as the source from which CD4+ and CD8+ T cells were sorted. RNA extraction was followed by reverse transcription into cDNA, which acted as the sequencing template. Clones were read by immunoSEQ multiplex PCR, and TCRdb kept only the in-frame ones, dropping some. The sample holds around 190,000 clones, more than 50% seen once. The sample consisted of CD8+ T cells sorted from blood. The sequence derives from a human donor in good health. The gene calls are TRBV6-1 and TRBJ1-6; D is perhaps TRBD1 (5 bases). CDR3 sequence reads: CASSDRDNSPLHF. Written as DNA, the CDR3 is TGTGCCAGCAGTGACAGGGATAATTCACCCCTCCACTTT.